This TCR beta chain was sequenced for a study of T cells in Graves' hyperthyroidism and ophthalmopathy (dated by TCRdb to between 2018 and 2021). Describing the broader study: Peripheral blood was sampled at the time of initial diagnosis, prior to any treatment. To identify TCR V-J signatures that set the groups apart, the researchers used a discovery cohort of about a hundred patients, made up of 40 to 45 with Graves' ophthalmopathy and 55 to 65 with stable Graves' hyperthyroidism. Prospective prediction of ophthalmopathy was tested in an independent validation cohort consisting of 18 to 20 hyperthyroidism patients and over 15 patients who later progressed to ophthalmopathy. For training and testing, the 100 patients in the discovery cohort were randomly divided in a 7:3 ratio. In several Graves' hyperthyroidism patients, the study also compared T-cell repertoires from thyroid tissue with T-cell repertoires from blood. After sampling, hyperthyroidism patients received methimazole starting at 30 mg daily, and ophthalmopathy patients received high-dose intravenous methylprednisolone. TCR Vbeta CDR3 sequencing of roughly 140 peripheral blood samples (over 40 ophthalmopathy, under 80 hyperthyroidism and approximately 17 progressor patients) is reported in the paper.

Stable Graves' hyperthyroidism was defined as the absence of progression to ophthalmopathy over 18 months of follow-up. Hyperthyroidism patients were newly diagnosed, had a disease duration of under 2 months, and were aged 18 to 65 years. Exclusion was applied to patients with uncontrolled infections, other autoimmune diseases, pregnancy or lactation. Diagnoses were based on clinical symptoms, serum thyroxine and TRAb, thyroid ultrasound and orbital computed tomography. Ficoll-Paque density gradient centrifugation was used to isolate PBMCs from approximately 10 ml of fresh peripheral blood. Trizol reagent was used to extract total RNA, and RNA quality was then checked on an Agilent 2100 Bioanalyzer. As to this clonotype: Its antigen is unknown. Base quality data are lacking; no much larger clone is found one base away.

Points the paper makes about the study in general: Most expanded thyroid clonotypes (frequency above 0.001) were also found in blood, which suggests that blood repertoires may mirror thyroid immune responses. No statistical method was used to set the sample size in advance, and investigators knew the group allocation. During validation, the model predicted progression to ophthalmopathy a median of about 5.9 months ahead of onset, with almost 71% sensitivity and about 72% specificity. In cross-validation, a model built on a 13 V-J signature told ophthalmopathy apart from stable hyperthyroidism with 85% to 90% sensitivity and about 81% specificity, and in testing the same model reached 80%/75%.

TCR beta CDR3 regions were amplified from RNA transcripts. The TCR CDR3 was subjected to a first round of RT-PCR using the HTBI primer set and the Qiagen OneStep RT-PCR kit. Libraries were constructed in a second round of multiplex PCR, after which size selection and purification were carried out. Paired-end sequencing of the libraries was performed with 100 bp reads on an Illumina HiSeq2000. In the original analysis: SOAPnuke was used to process the raw data, throwing out any read that contained adapters or uncalled bases, had a mean Phred below 15, or lacked an exact constant-primer or identifier match. High-quality paired reads were merged with COPE v1.2.5, and unique nucleotide sequences were defined as clonotypes. MiTCR v1.1 was used to align clonotypes to the IMGT TRBV, TRBD and TRBJ reference segments. Analysis was restricted to V-J combinations with a frequency above 0.0001, which covered roughly 99% of repertoires. The TCS score was defined as the ratio of F50 (clonal expansion) to E x V (chaos), calculated using BLOSUM62-based TCRdist between CDR3 peptides within each V-J. Welch's t-statistics and random forest reduced some 510 V-J features to 10 to 15, which were used in a naive Bayes classifier (R e1071). TCRdb reprocessing: public reads trimmed at Q25 with fastp, clones called with MiXCR, in-frame beta chains kept. Every distinct CDR3 protein forms one entry, paired with its most common genes and DNA. It is TCRdb's table, rather than the study itself, that gives the V and J calls and clone size. This sample comprises 300,000 to 350,000 distinct CDR3 sequences, about 18% of them detected only once. About half of the sample is held by the ten biggest clonotypes.

The CDR3, cysteine through phenylalanine, is 16 amino acids long. Just CDR3 DNA is preserved here, 48 bases in frame from base 1. Per the germline V gene (reference sequence), WNHNN is the CDR1 and SYGVQD is the CDR2. The material sequenced was blood. The rearrangement combines TRBV10-1 with TRBJ2-7; the D gene is possibly TRBD1, with 5 bases matching. Judging by the DNA end, TRBJ2-1 fits better; the J call may be wrong. The clonotype comes from a woman in her forties or fifties with Graves' hyperthyroidism. The DNA sequence reads TGCGCCAGCAGTGAATCGACAGCCAGTAACGCCTACGAGCAGTTCTTC. Its product reads: CASSESTASNAYEQFF.